The 18 T cell receptor beta chains presented below share a single source sample, sequenced in a study of T cell changes during pregnancy in multiple sclerosis. Method: immunoSEQ multiplex PCR; TCRdb's copy keeps in-frame clones and lacks some. The table records 35,000 to 45,000 clones, 91% of them present only once. This material consisted of CD4+ T cells from peripheral blood mononuclear cells, taken after pregnancy. The receptors stem from a female donor in good health, enrolled as a control in a pregnancy study.

This chain uses TRBV15 with TRBJ1-1; 8 bases match TRBD1. V lost 0 bases and J lost 3; bases outside the gene matches: 9. The CDR3 loop spans 17 amino acids. CDR1 LNHNV and CDR2 YYDKDF come from the germline V gene (reference sequence). This CDR3 is CATSRDVQGARYTEAFF. The CDR3 region has the DNA TGTGCCACCAGCAGAGATGTTCAGGGGGCGAGGTACACTGAAGCTTTCTTT.

V gene TRBV11-2 combines with J gene TRBJ1-2; maybe TRBD1 (6 bases). V was cut by 3 bases and J by 3 bases, with 14 bases left in between. Germline V CDR1 and CDR2: SGHAT, FQNNGV. The CDR3 extends over 15 amino acids. The CDR3 loop is CASSFLQGTDYGYTF. As DNA, the CDR3 is TGTGCCAGCAGCTTCTTACAGGGAACTGACTATGGCTACACCTTC.

The chain links TRBV25-1 to TRBJ2-3; tentatively, D is TRBD1 (7 bases). CDR3 length: 14 amino acids. Germline loops: CDR1 MGHDK, CDR2 SYGVNS. V lost 5 bases to trimming and J lost 6 bases, with 15 bases between them. CDR3 protein: CASSPGGIRDTQYF. CDR3 in DNA: TGTGCCAGCAGTCCAGGGGGGATTCGGGATACGCAGTATTTT. Based on the CDR3 plus reference TRBV25-1 and TRBJ2-3, the full variable domain is EADIYQTPRYLVIGTGKKITLECSQTMGHDKMYWYQQDPGMELHLIHYSYGVNSTEKGDLSSESTVSRIRTEHFPLTLESARPSHTSQYLCASSPGGIRDTQYFGPGTRLTVL.

V gene TRBV28 combines with J gene TRBJ2-6; tentative D call: TRBD1 (6 bases). V lost 7 bases and J lost 4, with 14 bases in between. Per the germline V gene, CDR1 is MDHEN and CDR2 is SYDVKM. This CDR3 has 15 residues. The CDR3 protein is CASTPQGPGANVLTF. The CDR3 coding sequence is TGTGCCAGCACTCCCCAGGGGCCCGGGGCCAACGTCCTGACTTTC. The complete variable domain, with remaining parts taken from reference TRBV28 and TRBJ2-6, reads DVKVTQSSRYLVKRTGEKVFLECVQDMDHENMFWYRQDPGLGLRLIYFSYDVKMKEKGDIPEGYSVSREKKERFSLILESASTNQTSMYLCASTPQGPGANVLTFGAGSRLTVL.

V is TRBV7-2 and J is TRBJ1-1, with TRBD1 matching over 8 bases. The CDR3 has 16 amino acids. The germline V gene has CDR1 SGHTA and CDR2 FQGNSA. Trimming removed 2 bases from V and 0 bases from J; junction bases left unmatched: 5. The CDR3 loop is CASSLNRGTMNTEAFF. The CDR3 DNA reads as TGTGCCAGCAGCTTAAACAGGGGGACAATGAACACTGAAGCTTTCTTT.

In its sample, this clone was seen once. The genes are TRBV7-9 and TRBJ1-4; tentatively, D is TRBD1 (5 bases). Germline V gives CDR1 SEHNR, CDR2 FQNEAQ (reference sequence). The CDR3 sequence is 15 residues long. Trimming stripped 2 bases from V and 8 bases from J, with 15 bases between. The CDR3 nucleotides read TGTGCCAGCAGCTTACTCTCAGGGATGGGGGAAAAACTGTTTTTT. It codes for CASSLLSGMGEKLFF. The full variable domain, completed using reference TRBV7-9 and TRBJ1-4, is DTGVSQNPRHKITKRGQNVTFRCDPISEHNRLYWYRQTLGQGPEFLTYFQNEAQLEKSRLLSDRFSAERPKGSFSTLEIQRTEQGDSAMYLCASSLLSGMGEKLFFGSGTQLSVL.

The chain couples TRBV5-1 to TRBJ1-1, with D tentatively TRBD1 (6 bases). Germline V gene lookup returns CDR1 SGHRS and CDR2 YFSETQ. The CDR3 has 14 amino acids. The V gene lost 2 bases and the J gene lost 8 bases, with 16 bases spanning the gap. The CDR3 coding sequence is TGCGCCAGCAGCTTTCGGGGGGCTCTGGCGGAAGCTTTCTTT. Translation: CASSFRGALAEAFF. Full variable domain (remainder filled in from reference TRBV5-1 and TRBJ1-1): KAGVTQTPRYLIKTRGQQVTLSCSPISGHRSVSWYQQTPGQGLQFLFEYFSETQRNKGNFPGRFSGRQFSNSRSEMNVSTLELGDSALYLCASSFRGALAEAFFGQGTRLTVV.

V usage is TRBV5-6 and J usage is TRBJ2-3, with 11 bases identical to TRBD2. Unmatched junction bases numbered 6, after V lost 3 bases and J lost 0 bases. Per the germline V gene, CDR1 is SGHDT and CDR2 is YYEEEE. This CDR3 contains 17 residues. Here the CDR3 DNA reads TGTGCCAGCAGCTGGAGGGCTAGCGGGGGGAGCACAGATACGCAGTATTTT. This codes for CASSWRASGGSTDTQYF.

The chain links TRBV5-1 to TRBJ2-2; tentative D call: TRBD2 (6 bases). Trimming took off 0 bases at V and 0 bases at J, with 9 bases between the two ends. Germline CDR1 and CDR2: SGHRS and YFSETQ. The CDR3 length is 16 residues. The CDR3 DNA reads as TGCGCCAGCAGCTTGGCGGCGGGGTCGAACACCGGGGAGCTGTTTTTT. This codes for CASSLAAGSNTGELFF.

The chain recombines TRBV2 with TRBJ1-4; TRBD1 aligns across 9 bases. Trimming cost V 7 bases and J 8 bases; bases outside gene matches: 11. In germline, CDR1 is SNHLY, CDR2 FYNNEI. This CDR3 is 15 amino acids long. The CDR3 is CASTPTGGEGEKLFF. CDR3 sequence (DNA): TGTGCCAGCACCCCGACAGGGGGTGAGGGAGAAAAACTGTTTTTT.

The rearrangement links TRBV7-9 to TRBJ2-5; no definite D call. Germline V CDR1 and CDR2: SEHNR, FQNEAQ (reference sequence). This CDR3 is 13 amino acids long. The V and J ends lost 5 bases and 2 bases respectively, with 9 bases between them. CDR3: CASSLDRQETQYF. The CDR3 coding sequence is TGTGCCAGCAGCCTAGACCGGCAAGAGACCCAGTACTTC.

The gene calls are TRBV19 and TRBJ1-2; TRBD1 aligns across 11 bases. The CDR3 extends over 12 amino acids. Germline V CDR1 and CDR2: LNHDA, SQIVND (reference sequence). V gave up 8 bases and J gave up 6 bases; unmatched junction bases: 2. CDR3 sequence reads: CASGQGADGYTF. As DNA, the CDR3 is TGTGCCAGTGGACAGGGGGCGGATGGCTACACCTTC. The variable domain in full, with the rest retrieved from reference TRBV19 and TRBJ1-2, is DGGITQSPKYLFRKEGQNVTLSCEQNLNHDAMYWYRQDPGQGLRLIYYSQIVNDFQKGDIAEGYSVSREKKESFPLTVTSAQKNPTAFYLCASGQGADGYTFGSGTRLTVV.

V and J are TRBV11-2 and TRBJ2-7; 10 nucleotides line up with TRBD2. The germline CDR1 and CDR2 sequences are SGHAT and FQNNGV. Germline trimming cut 8 bases from V and 4 bases from J; bases unmatched to any gene: 11. The CDR3 is made up of 15 amino acids. Here the CDR3 DNA reads TGTGCCAGCTGCTCCTATTTAGCGGGAGGATACGAGCAGTACTTC. Its protein is CASCSYLAGGYEQYF.

The chain recombines TRBV6-4 with TRBJ2-3; 7 positions agree with TRBD2. V lost 2 bases to trimming and J lost 1 base; unmatched junction nucleotides: 0. The germline gives CDR1 MRHNA, CDR2 SNTAGT. The CDR3 extends over 14 amino acids. The CDR3 DNA sequence: TGTGCCAGCAGTGACCTAGCGGGCACAGATACGCAGTATTTT. Amino acid sequence: CASSDLAGTDTQYF.

The rearrangement joins TRBV5-1 to TRBJ2-5, with TRBD2 matching over 8 bases. The germline V gene has CDR1 SGHRS and CDR2 YFSETQ. The CDR3 spans 17 residues. V shed 5 bases and J 1 base; nucleotides not matched to a gene: 13. CDR3 amino acids: CASRGSSGDPAQETQYF. As DNA, the CDR3 is TGCGCCAGCAGGGGGAGTAGCGGGGACCCCGCCCAAGAGACCCAGTACTTC.

The V and J genes are TRBV5-1 and TRBJ1-2; 10 bases are shared with TRBD1. CDR3 length equals 15 residues. Germline CDR1 reads SGHRS; CDR2 reads YFSETQ. J lost 7 bases, V lost 3 bases, and 9 bases had no gene match. CDR3 coding DNA: TGCGCCAGCAGCTCGGATGGGACAGGGGCCTTTGGCTACACCTTC. Translating gives CASSSDGTGAFGYTF. Together with reference TRBV5-1 and TRBJ1-2, the CDR3 gives the full variable domain: KAGVTQTPRYLIKTRGQQVTLSCSPISGHRSVSWYQQTPGQGLQFLFEYFSETQRNKGNFPGRFSGRQFSNSRSEMNVSTLELGDSALYLCASSSDGTGAFGYTFGSGTRLTVV.

The gene calls are TRBV10-3 and TRBJ2-2; D remains unclear. The CDR3 contains 15 residues. Looked up from germline, CDR1 is ENHRY and CDR2 is SYGVKD. Between the trimmed V and J ends, which lost 9 bases and 0 bases, there was a span of 14 bases. The CDR3 spells CAISESGPNTGELFF. CDR3 DNA: TGTGCCATTTCAGAGTCAGGTCCGAACACCGGGGAGCTGTTTTTT.

This clone was picked up one time. This chain links TRBV9 with TRBJ2-1; 8 nucleotides agree with TRBD2. V lost 0 bases and J lost 6; bases outside the gene matches: 14. CDR1 and CDR2 from the germline V gene are SGDLS and YYNGEE. This CDR3 region has 18 residues. CDR3: CASSVEPGGAWGGNEQFF. Written as DNA, the CDR3 is TGTGCCAGCAGCGTAGAACCGGGGGGGGCTTGGGGCGGCAATGAGCAGTTCTTC.